The TCR beta chain under discussion was sequenced for a study of T cells in localized non-small cell lung cancer. Study-wide results and caveats: Out of the top 100 tumor clones, a median around 57 were seen in adjacent lung.

To note about this clone: The target antigen is unknown.

V was clipped by 5 bases and J by 3 bases, with 13 bases between them. There are 14 residues in the CDR3. Germline V CDR1 and CDR2: SGDLS, YYNGEE. Sequenced by immunoSEQ multiplex PCR; TCRdb stores in-frame clones only, minus some. Found here are tens of thousands of clones, roughly 85% of them singletons; the top ten hold more than 15%. The sequence came from a male donor aged 60 or over with stage III squamous cell lung carcinoma. The sequenced sample was peripheral blood, obtained before any cancer treatment. The V call is TRBV9, the J call TRBJ2-3; D not resolved. The chain's CDR3 is CASRKLSGTDTQYF. CDR3 nucleotide sequence: TGTGCCAGCAGAAAGCTGTCTGGTACAGATACGCAGTATTTT. The full variable domain, with the rest looked up from reference TRBV9 and TRBJ2-3, is DSGVTQTPKHLITATGQRVTLRCSPRSGDLSVYWYQQSLDQGLQFLIQYYNGEERAKGNILERFSAQQFPDLHSELNLSSLELGDSALYFCASRKLSGTDTQYFGPGTRLTVL.